This is a list of T cell receptor beta chains from one sample in a study of cytomegalovirus exposure and HLA in healthy donors. Repertoires were generated with immunoSEQ multiplex PCR, while TCRdb's copy carries only in-frame clones and drops some. The table has over 85,000 clones, under 9% seen once. The sample was PBMCs. These TCRs come from a man in his fifties in good health and CMV-seronegative. CDR3s include the opening cysteine and the closing phenylalanine or tryptophan. A D gene is named only where the DNA matches it firmly. The size field is filled for only some rows; it gives once, few, many or a size class.

clone_size,v_call,d_call,j_call,cdr3_nt,cdr3_aa
few,TRBV2,NA,TRBJ2-3,TGTGCCAGCAAACGAGAGGTGGGCACAGATACGCAGTATTTT,CASKREVGTDTQYF
NA,TRBV21-1,NA,TRBJ2-3,TGTGCCAGCAGCAAAGTTGACAGGGGAACCACAGATACGCAGTATTTT,CASSKVDRGTTDTQYF
few,TRBV2,NA,TRBJ2-1,TGTGCCAGCAAGAGTGCCGACACCGATTTCAATGAGCAGTTCTTC,CASKSADTDFNEQFF
NA,TRBV5-1,NA,TRBJ1-3,TGCGCCAGCAGCCAGGGAAGTCGGGGAAACACCATATATTTT,CASSQGSRGNTIYF
NA,TRBV6-4,TRBD2,TRBJ2-1,TGTGCCAGCAGGCAGGATGGCGGGAGAAAATACGAGCAGTTCTTC,CASRQDGGRKYEQFF
NA,TRBV13,TRBD1,TRBJ1-2,TGTGCCAGCAGCACCCGGGACAGGGTCATGGGTGGCTACACCTTC,CASSTRDRVMGGYTF
NA,TRBV19,TRBD2,TRBJ2-1,TGTGCCAGTAAACAACCCGGGACTAGGAGTCTGAATGAGCAGTTCTTC,CASKQPGTRSLNEQFF
NA,TRBV29-1,NA,TRBJ2-5,TGCAGCGTTGAAGGGAGTCGGGGAGAGCAGTACTTC,CSVEGSRGEQYF
few,TRBV27,NA,TRBJ2-5,TGTGCCAGCAGTCCGACTAGGCTGGTTGAGACCCAGTACTTC,CASSPTRLVETQYF
NA,TRBV7-7,NA,TRBJ2-7,TGTGCTAGCAGCCTAGGGACATTCTCCTACGAGCAGTACTTC,CASSLGTFSYEQYF
few,TRBV18,TRBD1,TRBJ1-6,TGTGCCAGCTCACCATCCGACAGGGGGGGATCACCCCTCCACTTT,CASSPSDRGGSPLHF
NA,TRBV6-5,NA,TRBJ2-6,TGTGCCAGCAGTTACTCGGTCAGCTCTGGGGCCAACGTCCTGACTTTC,CASSYSVSSGANVLTF
NA,TRBV28,NA,TRBJ1-5,TGTGCCAGTCAGGGTAGCAATCAGCCCCAGCATTTT,CASQGSNQPQHF